Below, 26 T cell receptor beta chains from the same sample are listed, as sequenced in a study of cytomegalovirus exposure and HLA in healthy donors. TCRdb's table, derived via immunoSEQ multiplex PCR, lists solely in-frame clones and lacks some. Of over 85,000 clones in the sample, 88% were seen once. The sample was PBMCs. These receptors originate from a young woman in good health and CMV-seropositive.

V usage is TRBV13 and J usage is TRBJ2-3, with a possible D match to TRBD1 (5 bases). Per germline, CDR1 PRHDT and CDR2 FYEKMQ (reference sequence). V lost 2 bases, J lost 2 bases, and 14 bases lay in between. The CDR3 is 16 residues long. The CDR3 nucleotides are TGTGCCAGCAGCTTAAAGTCTCTGGGGCTCACAGATACGCAGTATTTT. It is translated as CASSLKSLGLTDTQYF. The complete variable domain, with remaining parts taken from reference TRBV13 and TRBJ2-3, reads AAGVIQSPRHLIKEKRETATLKCYPIPRHDTVYWYQQGPGQDPQFLISFYEKMQSDKGSIPDRFSAQQFSDYHSELNMSSLELGDSALYFCASSLKSLGLTDTQYFGPGTRLTVL.

The V gene is TRBV5-6, the J gene TRBJ1-1; 12 bases map to TRBD1. The germline V gene has CDR1 SGHDT and CDR2 YYEEEE. Trimming cost V 2 bases and J 1 base; bases outside gene matches: 6. The CDR3 is 17 residues long. CDR3 DNA: TGTGCCAGCAGCTTAGGGACAGGGGGCCGGGCGAACACTGAAGCTTTCTTT. Encoded protein: CASSLGTGGRANTEAFF.

This clone has a single count. The rearrangement links TRBV6-5 to TRBJ1-1, with 10 bases aligning to TRBD1. Trimming took 0 bases from V and 2 from J; bases not matched to a gene: 3. The germline gives CDR1 MNHEY, CDR2 SVGAGI. The CDR3 is 16 amino acids. Here the CDR3 DNA reads TGTGCCAGCAGTTACTCAAGACAGGGGGCTAACACTGAAGCTTTCTTT. It is translated as CASSYSRQGANTEAFF.

V is TRBV29-1 and J is TRBJ1-2; maybe TRBD1 (5 bases). The germline gives CDR1 SQVTM, CDR2 ANQGSEA. Trimming stripped 0 bases from V and 4 bases from J, with 15 bases between. This CDR3 has 15 residues. The chain's CDR3 is CSVEDAPRGSYGYTF. For the CDR3, the DNA is TGCAGCGTTGAAGATGCCCCAAGGGGTAGCTATGGCTACACCTTC.

The chain uses TRBV5-4 and TRBJ2-2; 7 nucleotides line up with TRBD2. The germline gives CDR1 SGHNT, CDR2 YYREEE (reference sequence). The V gene end was trimmed by 3 bases and the J gene end by 0 bases; junction bases not matched to a gene: 5. The CDR3 extends over 16 amino acids. CDR3 sequence reads: CASSSISGANTGELFF. The CDR3, as DNA: TGTGCCAGCAGCTCCATCAGCGGGGCGAACACCGGGGAGCTGTTTTTT.

The chain couples TRBV4-3 to TRBJ2-3; D is unclear. Trimming cost V 0 bases and J 4 bases, with 14 bases left between them. The CDR3 sequence is 16 residues long. CDR1 is LGHNA, CDR2 YSLEER, per germline. The CDR3 here is CASSQDLRFGADTQYF. In DNA, the CDR3 is TGCGCCAGCAGCCAAGATCTGCGGTTCGGCGCAGATACGCAGTATTTT.

V and J are TRBV28 and TRBJ2-1; D is perhaps TRBD2 (6 bases). CDR1 is MDHEN and CDR2 is SYDVKM in the germline V gene. The germline V and J ends were trimmed by 1 base and 2 bases, with 15 bases remaining between them. CDR3 size: 17 residues. CDR3 in amino acids: CASSLSGRQGPYNEQFF. CDR3 coding DNA: TGTGCCAGCAGTTTATCGGGGAGGCAGGGACCCTACAATGAGCAGTTCTTC.

The CDR3 reads CSVDRETDTQYF. As DNA, the CDR3 is TGCAGCGTTGATCGGGAGACAGATACGCAGTATTTT. The chain joins TRBV29-1 to TRBJ2-3; possible D gene TRBD2, 6 bases. The CDR3 covers 12 residues. The germline V gene encodes CDR1 SQVTM and CDR2 ANQGSEA. V shed 3 bases and J shed 3 bases, with 7 bases lying between them.

The chain couples TRBV19 to TRBJ2-1; possibly TRBD2 for D (6 bases). CDR1 and CDR2 from the germline V gene are LNHDA and SQIVND (reference sequence). V lost 6 bases to trimming and J lost 6 bases, with 15 bases between them. The CDR3 length is 14 residues. Here the CDR3 reads CASSPLGRSNEQFF. CDR3 sequence (DNA): TGTGCCAGTAGCCCTCTTGGGAGGAGCAATGAGCAGTTCTTC.

J is TRBJ2-3 and V is TRBV28; 12 nucleotides line up with TRBD2. Germline trimming cut 6 bases from V and 4 bases from J; bases unmatched to any gene: 5. Germline CDR1 MDHEN, CDR2 SYDVKM. The CDR3 consists of 15 residues. The CDR3 spells CASSGLAGIPDTQYF. CDR3 nucleotides: TGTGCCAGCAGCGGACTAGCGGGAATACCAGATACGCAGTATTTT.

The chain has TRBV28 and TRBJ2-7; TRBD2 is a possible D gene (7 bases). The germline CDR1 and CDR2 sequences are MDHEN and SYDVKM. The CDR3 contains 12 residues. The germline V and J ends were trimmed by 6 bases and 3 bases, with 9 bases remaining between them. CDR3: CASRGGHYEQYF. The CDR3 DNA follows: TGTGCCAGCAGGGGGGGGCACTACGAGCAGTACTTC.

The gene calls are TRBV9 and TRBJ1-2, with 7 bases identical to TRBD1. This CDR3 spans 20 amino acids. Looked up from germline, CDR1 is SGDLS and CDR2 is YYNGEE. Trimming removed 1 base from V and 4 bases from J; junction bases left unmatched: 22. CDR3 loop: CASSVNHKRDSGFVGYGYTF. DNA for the CDR3: TGTGCCAGCAGCGTAAACCACAAGAGGGACAGCGGCTTTGTAGGCTATGGCTACACCTTC.

The V call is TRBV4-3, the J call TRBJ2-1; TRBD1 matches 7 bases. Per the germline V gene, CDR1 is LGHNA and CDR2 is YSLEER. Trimming took 2 bases from V and 6 from J; bases not matched to a gene: 13. This CDR3 is built from 17 residues. CDR3 in DNA: TGCGCCAGCAGCCAACTGACAGGGAACCTCGGTGGCAATGAGCAGTTCTTC. Translated: CASSQLTGNLGGNEQFF.

The genes are TRBV7-8 and TRBJ1-2, with D possibly TRBD1 on 5 matching bases. The CDR3 spans 13 residues. CDR1 and CDR2 from the germline V gene are SGHVS and FQNEAQ. V shed 5 bases and J shed 8 bases, with 15 bases lying between them. CDR3 bases: TGTGCCAGCAGCGGGGGAGGGTCGTGGGGCTACACCTTC. Protein product: CASSGGGSWGYTF.

The chain carries TRBV7-2 and TRBJ1-4; TRBD1 is a possible D gene (6 bases). Germline V lookup: CDR1 SGHTA, CDR2 FQGNSA. This CDR3 has 16 residues. The V end was cut by 4 bases, the J end by 0 bases, with 12 bases between. The CDR3 is CASSSRGPTTNEKLFF. CDR3 coding DNA: TGTGCCAGCAGCTCCAGGGGTCCTACAACTAATGAAAAACTGTTTTTT.

This chain uses TRBV6-6 with TRBJ1-3; D remains ambiguous. V was cut by 2 bases and J by 4 bases, with 12 bases left in between. The CDR3 has 15 amino acids. The germline V gene has CDR1 MNHNY and CDR2 SVGAGI (reference sequence). The CDR3 bases are TGTGCCAGCAGTTACCGAGGGAGGCGAGGAAACACCATATATTTT. Translation gives CASSYRGRRGNTIYF.

This rearrangement joins TRBV11-2 to TRBJ2-1; TRBD2 is a possible D gene (5 bases). CDR1 is SGHAT, CDR2 FQNNGV, per germline. V was pared by 5 bases and J by 0 bases, with 14 bases between. The CDR3 runs 16 residues. In DNA, the CDR3 is TGTGCCAGCAGCCCGGACTCGAAGAGCTCCTACAATGAGCAGTTCTTC. Its translation is CASSPDSKSSYNEQFF.

The chain has TRBV4-1 and TRBJ1-5, with D unresolved. Trimming removed 0 bases at V and 2 bases at J, with 8 bases between. The CDR3 is 15 amino acids. Germline CDR1 reads MGHRA; CDR2 reads YSYEKL. The DNA for the CDR3 is TGCGCCAGCAGCCAAGACTGGGCGCGCAATCAGCCCCAGCATTTT. Its protein is CASSQDWARNQPQHF.

V usage is TRBV9 and J usage is TRBJ2-2; 12 bases are shared with TRBD2. Germline assignment: CDR1 SGDLS and CDR2 YYNGEE. The CDR3 has 17 amino acids. V shed 2 bases and J 0 bases; nucleotides not matched to a gene: 2. The CDR3: CASSVTSGGSNTGELFF. The CDR3 DNA reads TGTGCCAGCAGCGTGACTAGCGGGGGATCGAACACCGGGGAGCTGTTTTTT. Full variable domain (remainder filled in from reference TRBV9 and TRBJ2-2): DSGVTQTPKHLITATGQRVTLRCSPRSGDLSVYWYQQSLDQGLQFLIQYYNGEERAKGNILERFSAQQFPDLHSELNLSSLELGDSALYFCASSVTSGGSNTGELFFGEGSRLTVL.

V and J are TRBV6-6 and TRBJ1-3, with 9 bases identical to TRBD1. V gave up 0 bases and J gave up 4 bases; unmatched junction bases: 4. CDR3 length: 16 amino acids. CDR1 MNHNY and CDR2 SVGAGI come from the germline V gene (reference sequence). CDR3 in amino acids: CASSYSSGTGGNTIYF. CDR3 in DNA: TGTGCCAGCAGTTACTCGAGCGGGACAGGGGGAAACACCATATATTTT.

In DNA form, the CDR3 reads TGTGCCAGCAGCGTACAGGGGGCCGCTCAGCCCCAGCATTTT. This translates into CASSVQGAAQPQHF. The chain joins TRBV5-6 to TRBJ1-5, with 9 bases that match TRBD1. V dropped 4 bases and J dropped 6; count of bases not matched to a gene: 5. This CDR3 comprises 14 residues. Germline V gives CDR1 SGHDT, CDR2 YYEEEE.

The chain recombines TRBV7-2 with TRBJ1-4; D possibly corresponds to TRBD1 (5 bases). V was clipped by 4 bases and J by 7 bases, with 10 bases between them. The CDR3 covers 13 residues. Germline-derived CDR1 and CDR2 are SGHTA and FQGNSA. The CDR3 reads CASSWGRGEKLFF. The CDR3, as DNA: TGTGCCAGCAGCTGGGGGAGGGGTGAAAAACTGTTTTTT.

This chain uses TRBV4-1 with TRBJ2-7, with a possible D match to TRBD2 (7 bases). Per germline, CDR1 MGHRA and CDR2 YSYEKL. Between the trimmed V and J ends, which lost 1 base and 1 base, there was a span of 14 bases. The length of the CDR3 is 16 residues. This CDR3 reads CASSQVPRGGSYEQYF. The CDR3 region has the DNA TGCGCCAGCAGCCAAGTTCCCAGGGGAGGGTCCTACGAGCAGTACTTC.

This clone has just a few counts. The chain carries TRBV28 and TRBJ1-2, with 8 bases that match TRBD1. The CDR3 sequence is 13 residues long. Germline V lookup: CDR1 MDHEN, CDR2 SYDVKM. V trimming: 3 bases; J trimming: 4 bases; junction bases outside the gene matches: 1. This CDR3 reads CASSLDRVYGYTF. The CDR3 DNA reads TGTGCCAGCAGTTTGGACAGGGTCTATGGCTACACCTTC.

The chain links TRBV4-2 to TRBJ2-7; 7 bases map to TRBD2. V lost 1 base and J lost 3; bases outside the gene matches: 9. The CDR3 has 16 residues. Per the germline V gene, CDR1 is LGHNA and CDR2 is YNFKEQ. The CDR3 DNA reads as TGTGCCAGCAGCCAAGCTCAAGCGGGGAGAAGCTACGAGCAGTACTTC. Translated: CASSQAQAGRSYEQYF.

The chain has TRBV27 and TRBJ1-4; a possible D gene is TRBD1 (6 bases). Per germline, CDR1 MNHEY and CDR2 SMNVEV (reference sequence). Trimming removed 10 bases at V and 4 bases at J, with 13 bases between. The CDR3 contains 13 residues. This chain's CDR3 is CATAGVNNEKLFF. The CDR3 bases are TGTGCCACCGCAGGGGTGAATAATGAAAAACTGTTTTTT.